The text below deals with one T cell receptor beta chain. This sample stems from a study of blood T cell repertoires in COVID-19. Overall study: From T cells, B-cell-depleted T cells, or PBMCs came the material, which was cDNA or gDNA.

How the authors handled the data: Estimation of nucleated cell counts was performed using reference gene primer amplification. The data were produced by immunoSEQ multiplex PCR, yet TCRdb's version contains in-frame clones alone and is incomplete. V, J and clone size were drawn from that table, and D and trimming were deduced from the DNA. Among roughly 60,000 clones listed, 72% were seen once. CDR1 is SGHVS, CDR2 FQNEAQ, per germline. V lost 3 bases to trimming and J lost 4 bases, with 15 bases between them. The length of the CDR3 is 15 residues. The sample taken for sequencing was peripheral blood. The clonotype comes from a woman aged 70-85 years with COVID-19, enrolled during active disease. V usage is TRBV7-8 and J usage is TRBJ1-2; D is perhaps TRBD1 (6 bases). The DNA for the CDR3 is TGTGCCAGCAGCTTGAGGGGGGGGATGATCTATGGCTACACCTTC. Protein product: CASSLRGGMIYGYTF.